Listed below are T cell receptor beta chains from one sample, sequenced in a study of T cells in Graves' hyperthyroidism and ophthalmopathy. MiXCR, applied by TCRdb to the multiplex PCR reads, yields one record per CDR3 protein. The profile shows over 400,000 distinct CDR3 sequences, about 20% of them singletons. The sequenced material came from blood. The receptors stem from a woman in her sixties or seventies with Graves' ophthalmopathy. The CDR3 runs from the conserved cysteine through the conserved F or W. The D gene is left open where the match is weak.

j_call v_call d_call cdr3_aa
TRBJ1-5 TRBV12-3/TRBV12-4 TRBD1 CASSVRTGGGNQPQHF
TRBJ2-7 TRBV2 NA CASSRETGFYEQYF
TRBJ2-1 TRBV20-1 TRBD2 CSARLAGMRSEQFF
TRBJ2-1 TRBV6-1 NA CASSPPLAHNEQFF
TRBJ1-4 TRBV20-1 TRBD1 CSAPITGGYEKLFF
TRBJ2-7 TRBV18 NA CASSPRGLSYEQYF
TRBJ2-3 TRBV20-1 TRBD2 CSVTTSGRGLGTDTQYF
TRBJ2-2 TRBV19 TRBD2 CASSIGLAVPTGELFF
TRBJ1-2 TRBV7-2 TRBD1 CASSLGGGMDYGYTF
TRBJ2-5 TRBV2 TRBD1 CASSDGTGGETQYF
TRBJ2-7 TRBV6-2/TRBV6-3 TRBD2 CASSPMLAGGPYEQYF
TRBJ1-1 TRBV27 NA CASSLVWGISHTEAFF
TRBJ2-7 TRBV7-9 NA CASSLIPTGVYEQYF
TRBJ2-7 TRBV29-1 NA CSVELSYEQYF
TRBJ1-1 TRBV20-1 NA CSASSASSGEAFF
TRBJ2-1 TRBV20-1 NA CSARDVEEQFF
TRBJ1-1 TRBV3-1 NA CASSQDLREPNTEAFF
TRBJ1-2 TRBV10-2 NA CASSEGNGYTF
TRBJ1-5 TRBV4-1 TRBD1 CASSQFLAGGNQPQHF
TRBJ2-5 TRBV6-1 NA CASSEAGGKETQYF
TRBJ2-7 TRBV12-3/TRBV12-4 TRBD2 CASRMTSGVEQYF
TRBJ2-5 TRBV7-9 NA CASSLGSFSGSSETQYF
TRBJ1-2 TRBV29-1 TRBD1 CSVGDPGQGNYGYTF
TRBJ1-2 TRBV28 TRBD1 CASSRTGRYYGYTF
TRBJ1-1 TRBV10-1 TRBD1 CASMRGTGDYGTEAFF
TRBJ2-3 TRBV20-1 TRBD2 CSARLAGVVADTQYF
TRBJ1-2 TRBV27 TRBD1 CASSFAPGRGFHGYTF
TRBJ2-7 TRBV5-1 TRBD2 CASSSRGTSGATYEQYF
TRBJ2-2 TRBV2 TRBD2 CASRPPGLATGELFF
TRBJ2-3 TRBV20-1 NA CSAPTVAGTGAGADTQYF
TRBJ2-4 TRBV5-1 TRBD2 CASSLIAGGPDIQYF
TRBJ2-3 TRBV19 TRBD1 CASRSDRSTDTQYF
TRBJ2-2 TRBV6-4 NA CASSRVWGPTGELFF
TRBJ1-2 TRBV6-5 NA CASSYSPTGFSYGYTF
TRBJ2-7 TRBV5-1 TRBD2 CASSAGLAGADEQYF
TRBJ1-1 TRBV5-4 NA CASTPPGRMNTEAFF
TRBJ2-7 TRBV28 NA CASTSGSYYEQYF
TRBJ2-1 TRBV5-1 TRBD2 CASSSSLLAGGYNEQFF
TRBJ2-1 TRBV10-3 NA CAISESTTSNEQFF
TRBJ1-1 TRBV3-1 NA CASSHWRSGSNTEAFF
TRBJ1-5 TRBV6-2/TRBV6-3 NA CASSTPGGVGQPQHF
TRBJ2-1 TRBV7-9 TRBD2 CASSLGGGRAKNEQFF
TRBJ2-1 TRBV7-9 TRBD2 CASSFRLAGNNEQFF
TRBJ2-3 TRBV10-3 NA CAISEELASSDTQYF
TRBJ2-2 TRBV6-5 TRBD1 CASSFPRQGGTGELFF
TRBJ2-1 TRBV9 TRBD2 CASSVRGLAGNEQFF
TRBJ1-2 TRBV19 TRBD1 CASSRSRDRAVYGYTF
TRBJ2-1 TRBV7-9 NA CASSPGGSAAYNEQFF
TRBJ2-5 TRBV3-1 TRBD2 CASSRRTSGSRETQYF
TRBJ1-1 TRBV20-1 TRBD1 CSARRGGGRTEAFF
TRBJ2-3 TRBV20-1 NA CSAFPGPGTDTQYF
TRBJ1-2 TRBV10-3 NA CAISDGTANGYTF
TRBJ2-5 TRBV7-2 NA CASSLSSGARETQYF
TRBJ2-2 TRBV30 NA CAWNRNTGELFF
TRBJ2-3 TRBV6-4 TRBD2 CASSDSREGLPDTQYF